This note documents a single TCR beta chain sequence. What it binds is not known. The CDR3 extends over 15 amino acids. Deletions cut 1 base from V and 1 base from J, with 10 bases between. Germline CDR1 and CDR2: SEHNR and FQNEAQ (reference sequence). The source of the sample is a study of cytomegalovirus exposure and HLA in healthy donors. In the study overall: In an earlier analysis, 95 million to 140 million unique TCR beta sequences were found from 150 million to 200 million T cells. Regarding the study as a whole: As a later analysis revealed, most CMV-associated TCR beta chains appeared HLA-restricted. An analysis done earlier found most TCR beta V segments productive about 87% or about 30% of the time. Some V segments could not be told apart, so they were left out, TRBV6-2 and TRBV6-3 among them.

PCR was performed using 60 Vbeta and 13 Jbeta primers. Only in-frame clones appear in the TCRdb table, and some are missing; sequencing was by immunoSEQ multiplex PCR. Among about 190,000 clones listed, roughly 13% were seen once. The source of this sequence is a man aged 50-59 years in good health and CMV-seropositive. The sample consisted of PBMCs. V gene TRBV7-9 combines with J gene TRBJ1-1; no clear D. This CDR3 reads CASSLEIGENTEAFF. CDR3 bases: TGTGCCAGCAGCTTAGAGATTGGAGAGAACACTGAAGCTTTCTTT.